The 26 T cell receptor beta chains in this list originate from one sample, sequenced in a study of CD8 T cells in ankylosing spondylitis. The study, taken as a whole, reports: Ankylosing spondylitis blood appeared to be characterized by a TCR beta motif of 7 to 9 highly homologous variants.

TCRdb re-derived calls from the 5' RACE reads in MiXCR, one entry per CDR3 protein. The profile covers around 890,000 distinct CDR3 sequences, with roughly 10% appearing a single time and about 0.5% taken by the ten largest. These receptors' antigens are unknown. Sample: blood, either unsorted or a sorted T cell fraction (not recorded which). These receptors originate from a male donor with ankylosing spondylitis.

In its sample, this clonotype was seen a few times. The chain is built from TRBV2 and TRBJ1-2, with D possibly being TRBD1 (6 bases). CDR3 size: 14 residues. Germline V gene sequence: CDR1 SNHLY, CDR2 FYNNEI. V was pared by 4 bases and J by 7 bases, with 16 bases between. The CDR3 loop reads CASSGVLGGFGYTF. The DNA for the CDR3 is TGTGCCAGCAGTGGGGTGCTGGGGGGCTTTGGCTACACCTTC.

The rearrangement links TRBV6-1 to TRBJ1-6; D is undetermined. V lost 6 bases, J lost 7 bases, and 10 bases lay in between. CDR1 and CDR2 (germline): MNHNS, SASEGT. CDR3 length: 13 residues. The CDR3 region is CASRMDGNSPLHF. For the CDR3, the DNA is TGTGCCAGCAGAATGGACGGGAATTCACCCCTCCACTTT.

This clonotype occurred many times. The rearrangement uses TRBV5-1 and TRBJ2-1; D is uncertain. V was shortened by 1 base and J by 8 bases, with 10 bases between the two germline ends. CDR1 is SGHRS and CDR2 is YFSETQ in the germline V gene. The CDR3 sequence is 13 residues long. CDR3 residues: CASSLMGIDEQFF. The CDR3 DNA follows: TGCGCCAGCAGCTTGATGGGGATCGATGAGCAGTTCTTC.

This clonotype showed up just a few times. The chain has TRBV18 and TRBJ2-3; D is ambiguous. The CDR3 is 12 residues long. Trimming shortened V by 5 bases and J by 2 bases, and 5 bases separated the two germline ends. The germline V gene has CDR1 KGHSH and CDR2 LQKENI. CDR3 DNA: TGTGCCAGCTCAACCATCACAGATACGCAGTATTTT. Translating gives CASSTITDTQYF.

This clonotype was detected many times. The chain joins TRBV12-3 or TRBV12-4 to TRBJ1-2; a possible D gene is TRBD1 (6 bases). V shed 3 bases and J shed 4 bases, with 15 bases lying between them. The CDR3 length is 15 residues. The DNA of the CDR3 is TGTGCCAGCAGTTTCTCCTTAGGGGGGGTCTATGGCTACACCTTC. This encodes CASSFSLGGVYGYTF.

This clonotype was found a few times. V and J are TRBV4-3 and TRBJ1-2, with D perhaps TRBD1 (6 bases). The CDR3 is 13 residues long. V shed 2 bases and J shed 8 bases, with 12 bases lying between them. CDR1 LGHNA and CDR2 YSLEER come from the germline V gene. The CDR3 DNA follows: TGCGCCAGCAGCCAAACCGGACAGACCGGCTACACCTTC. Protein: CASSQTGQTGYTF.

The chain links TRBV5-1 to TRBJ1-1; tentatively, D is TRBD1 (5 bases). The germline gives CDR1 SGHRS, CDR2 YFSETQ. There are 13 residues in the CDR3. V was trimmed by 7 bases and J by 1 base, leaving 11 bases between them. The CDR3 loop is CASGETANTEAFF. The CDR3, as DNA: TGCGCCAGCGGGGAGACAGCGAACACTGAAGCTTTCTTT.

This clonotype was counted many times. V is TRBV20-1 and J is TRBJ1-2; D possibly corresponds to TRBD1 (5 bases). The CDR3 totals 13 residues. Germline assignment: CDR1 DFQATT and CDR2 SNEGSKA (reference sequence). CDR3 nucleotides: TGCAACACGAAGCAGGGAACCTCCTTTGGCTACACCTTC. As protein: CNTKQGTSFGYTF.

In this sample, this clonotype turned up a few times. The chain joins TRBV5-1 to TRBJ1-5; the D gene is possibly TRBD1 (6 bases). The CDR3 has 15 residues. V was cut by 0 bases and J by 5 bases, with 12 bases left in between. Per germline, CDR1 SGHRS and CDR2 YFSETQ. The CDR3 nucleotides read TGCGCCAGCAGCTTGGGGTTCGGGGGGCATCAGCCCCAGCATTTT. This encodes CASSLGFGGHQPQHF.

This clonotype has a handful of counts. The rearrangement uses TRBV5-6 and TRBJ2-2; D may be TRBD1 or TRBD2 (5 bases each). This CDR3 has 15 residues. Trimming took 0 bases from V and 5 from J, leaving 11 bases between them. The germline gives CDR1 SGHDT, CDR2 YYEEEE. The CDR3 DNA sequence: TGTGCCAGCAGCTTGGGGGACCTTTTAACCGGGGAGCTGTTTTTT. Its translation is CASSLGDLLTGELFF. Using reference TRBV5-6 and TRBJ2-2 for the parts outside the CDR3, the full variable domain is DAGVTQSPTHLIKTRGQQVTLRCSPKSGHDTVSWYQQALGQGPQFIFQYYEEEERQRGNFPDRFSGHQFPNYSSELNVNALLLGDSALYLCASSLGDLLTGELFFGEGSRLTVL.

The J gene is TRBJ2-7, the V gene TRBV6-7, with unresolved D. TRBV6-7 is assigned to the ORF class and has an uncertain function. Trimming left V 2 bases short and J 2 bases short, with 13 bases between. This CDR3 contains 15 residues. CDR3 coding DNA: TGTGCCAGCAGTTACCACGACAAGGCAACCTACGAGCAGTACTTC. Amino acids: CASSYHDKATYEQYF.

V is TRBV20-1 and J is TRBJ1-2, with unresolved D. Trimming left V 0 bases short and J 5 bases short, with 16 bases between. Germline loops: CDR1 DFQATT, CDR2 SNEGSKA (reference sequence). The CDR3 is 15 amino acids. The CDR3: CSARDDGKGLYGYTF. The CDR3 region has the DNA TGCAGTGCTAGAGATGACGGAAAGGGATTATATGGCTACACCTTC.

The rearrangement uses TRBV7-6 and TRBJ2-1; 9 bases match TRBD1. The germline V gene has CDR1 SGHVS and CDR2 FNYEAQ. Losses at the gene ends were 0 bases for V and 8 bases for J; bases not matched to a gene: 8. This CDR3 region has 16 residues. CDR3 sequence: CASSLAGWTGEDEQFF. The CDR3 region has the DNA TGTGCCAGCAGCTTAGCAGGGTGGACAGGGGAGGATGAGCAGTTCTTC.

This clonotype was observed at least ten times. The chain has TRBV7-9 and TRBJ2-2; no clear D gene. The CDR3 runs 12 residues. V was trimmed by 5 bases and J by 5 bases, leaving 6 bases between them. Per germline, CDR1 SEHNR and CDR2 FQNEAQ (reference sequence). The CDR3 region is CASSPLTGELFF. For the CDR3, the DNA is TGTGCCAGCAGCCCGCTTACCGGGGAGCTGTTTTTT.

The V call is TRBV12-3 or TRBV12-4, the J call TRBJ1-5, with a possible D match to TRBD1 (6 bases). The V and J ends lost 4 bases and 5 bases respectively, with 15 bases between them. This CDR3 spans 15 amino acids. CDR3 loop: CASSSQGGQHQPQHF. In DNA form, the CDR3 reads TGTGCCAGCAGTTCCCAAGGGGGACAACATCAGCCCCAGCATTTT.

The chain couples TRBV20-1 to TRBJ2-1; 9 bases match TRBD2. CDR1 is DFQATT, CDR2 SNEGSKA, per germline (reference sequence). The CDR3 spans 14 residues. The V segment lost 3 bases and the J segment 3 bases; nucleotides outside the gene matches: 3. CDR3: CSARRGGLYNEQFF. CDR3 coding DNA: TGCAGTGCTAGGCGGGGGGGGCTCTACAATGAGCAGTTCTTC.

The chain couples TRBV20-1 to TRBJ2-7, with D hard to call. The CDR3 spans 14 residues. V shed 5 bases and J shed 6 bases, with 20 bases lying between them. The germline V gene encodes CDR1 DFQATT and CDR2 SNEGSKA (reference sequence). The CDR3 protein is CSAEYQITRREQYF. The CDR3 DNA follows: TGCAGTGCTGAGTACCAAATCACCAGACGCGAGCAGTACTTC.

This clonotype was counted between two and nine times. The V gene is TRBV28, the J gene TRBJ1-1, with D perhaps TRBD1 (6 bases). Looked up from germline, CDR1 is MDHEN and CDR2 is SYDVKM. Trimming stripped 10 bases from V and 3 bases from J, with 12 bases between. CDR3 size: 12 residues. In nucleotides, the CDR3 is TGTGCCATAGCGGACAGATACACTGAAGCTTTCTTT. Amino acid sequence: CAIADRYTEAFF.

This clonotype was detected only a few times. For the CDR3, the DNA is TGTGCCAGCAGCTCATTAACGAAGAGCTCCTACGAGCAGTACTTC. Translated, it gives CASSSLTKSSYEQYF. The chain couples TRBV7-2 to TRBJ2-7; D call uncertain. The CDR3 runs to 15 residues. The V gene lost 4 bases and the J gene lost 0 bases, with 13 bases spanning the gap. From germline, CDR1 is SGHTA and CDR2 FQGNSA.

This clonotype was observed a handful of times. V gene TRBV3-1 combines with J gene TRBJ2-3, with TRBD2 matching over 14 bases. The ends lost 4 bases at V and 4 bases at J; junction bases unmatched: 4. CDR3 length equals 16 residues. In germline, CDR1 is LGHDT, CDR2 YNNKEL (reference sequence). The CDR3 sequence is CASSRGLAGGPDTQYF. CDR3 DNA sequence: TGTGCCAGCAGCCGCGGACTAGCGGGAGGACCAGATACGCAGTATTTT.

In this sample, this clonotype turned up many times. The V and J genes are TRBV7-9 and TRBJ2-3, with unresolved D. V was shortened by 2 bases and J by 0 bases, with 9 bases between the two germline ends. This CDR3 contains 15 residues. CDR1 is SEHNR and CDR2 is FQNEAQ in the germline V gene (reference sequence). The CDR3 protein is CASSLTAASTDTQYF. The CDR3 coding sequence is TGTGCCAGCAGCTTAACGGCGGCTAGCACAGATACGCAGTATTTT.

This clonotype was counted many times. The gene calls are TRBV7-2 and TRBJ2-3; no clear D gene. Trimming cost V 3 bases and J 6 bases, with 13 bases left between them. The V gene's germline CDR1 is SGHTA and CDR2 FQGNSA. This CDR3 is built from 14 residues. CDR3 coding DNA: TGTGCCAGCAGCTTTGGTCCGGGCTCCGATACGCAGTATTTT. Its translation is CASSFGPGSDTQYF.

This clonotype was observed a few times. J is TRBJ1-2 and V is TRBV20-1, with D hard to call. Trimming removed 6 bases from V and 6 bases from J, with 11 bases in between. The CDR3 has 11 residues. Germline V CDR1 and CDR2: DFQATT, SNEGSKA (reference sequence). The CDR3 region has the DNA TGCAGTGCCCCGATGGGGAATGGCTACACCTTC. This sequence encodes CSAPMGNGYTF.

The genes are TRBV5-1 and TRBJ1-2; D is possibly TRBD1 (5 bases). V was trimmed by 4 bases and J by 6 bases, leaving 16 bases between them. The CDR3 covers 14 residues. From germline, CDR1 is SGHRS and CDR2 YFSETQ. CDR3 sequence (DNA): TGCGCCAGCAGCCCAGGGATTCCAGGGCATGGCTACACCTTC. Translated, it gives CASSPGIPGHGYTF.

This clonotype was seen a handful of times. V and J are TRBV20-1 and TRBJ2-7, with D possibly TRBD2 on 6 matching bases. The germline V and J ends were trimmed by 6 bases and 9 bases, with 21 bases remaining between them. This CDR3 has 13 residues. Germline assignment: CDR1 DFQATT and CDR2 SNEGSKA (reference sequence). The CDR3 bases are TGCAGTGCCGGGGCAGTTGGGACTGAGGGGCAGTACTTC. Protein: CSAGAVGTEGQYF.

This clonotype was found a few times. J is TRBJ2-2 and V is TRBV5-1; 10 bases line up with TRBD2. The germline V gene encodes CDR1 SGHRS and CDR2 YFSETQ. V shed 0 bases, J shed 4 bases, and the junction held 6 bases outside the gene matches. The CDR3 extends over 17 amino acids. CDR3 DNA sequence: TGCGCCAGCAGCTTGGCGGCTAGCGGGAGAGGCACCGGGGAGCTGTTTTTT. Protein: CASSLAASGRGTGELFF. The entire variable domain, with the rest obtained from reference TRBV5-1 and TRBJ2-2, is as follows: KAGVTQTPRYLIKTRGQQVTLSCSPISGHRSVSWYQQTPGQGLQFLFEYFSETQRNKGNFPGRFSGRQFSNSRSEMNVSTLELGDSALYLCASSLAASGRGTGELFFGEGSRLTVL.